This T cell receptor beta chain was documented in a study of T cell responses to AZD1222 COVID-19 vaccine. In the study overall: Second-dose schedules of about 4 or about 12 weeks were combined.

Note on this clone: Its antigen is as yet unknown.

The data were produced by immunoSEQ multiplex PCR, yet TCRdb's version contains in-frame clones alone and is incomplete. The sample records around 160,000 clones, roughly 94% being singletons. Study outcomes and limitations: White British people made up most donors, females outnumbered males, and clonal diversity was possibly underestimated. Reports say nearly half of spike-specific TCRs go after unmutated variant regions. When two AZD1222 doses had been given, Spike-specific TCR breadth and depth rose.

CDR3 length equals 15 residues. V was pared by 3 bases and J by 10 bases, with 16 bases between. Germline V gives CDR1 SGHDN, CDR2 FVKESK. The material was peripheral blood, obtained on day 0 of AZD1222 vaccination. The source is an adult in good health. This chain uses TRBV14 with TRBJ1-6, with D tentatively TRBD1 (6 bases). The CDR3 region is CASSHAFRGNSPLHF. In DNA form, the CDR3 reads TGTGCCAGCAGCCATGCCTTCAGGGGAAACTCACCCCTCCACTTT.